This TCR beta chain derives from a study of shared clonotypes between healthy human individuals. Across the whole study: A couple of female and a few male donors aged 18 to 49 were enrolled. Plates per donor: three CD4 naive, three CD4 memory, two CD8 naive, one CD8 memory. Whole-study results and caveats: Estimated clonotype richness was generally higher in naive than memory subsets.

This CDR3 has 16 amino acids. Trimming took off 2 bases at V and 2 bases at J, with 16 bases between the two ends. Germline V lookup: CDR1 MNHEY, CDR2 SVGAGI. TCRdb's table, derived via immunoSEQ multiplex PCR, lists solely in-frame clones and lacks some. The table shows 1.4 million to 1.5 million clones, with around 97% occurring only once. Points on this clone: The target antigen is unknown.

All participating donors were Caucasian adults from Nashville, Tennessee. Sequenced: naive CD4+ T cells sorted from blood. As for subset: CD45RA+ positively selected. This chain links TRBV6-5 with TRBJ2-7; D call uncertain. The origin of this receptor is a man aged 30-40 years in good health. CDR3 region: CASSYHGSGGAYEQYF. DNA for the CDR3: TGTGCCAGCAGTTACCACGGGTCGGGCGGAGCCTACGAGCAGTACTTC.